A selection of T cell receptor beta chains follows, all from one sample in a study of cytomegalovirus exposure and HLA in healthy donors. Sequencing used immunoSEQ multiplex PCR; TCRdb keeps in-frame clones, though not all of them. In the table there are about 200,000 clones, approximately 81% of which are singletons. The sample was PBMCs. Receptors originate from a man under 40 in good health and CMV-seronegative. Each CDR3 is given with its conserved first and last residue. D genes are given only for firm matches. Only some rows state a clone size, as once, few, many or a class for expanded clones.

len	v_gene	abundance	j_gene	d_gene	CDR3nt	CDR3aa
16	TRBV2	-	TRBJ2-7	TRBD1	TGTGCCAGCAGTGGCTGGGACAGGGGGTCGACCTACGAGCAGTACTTC	CASSGWDRGSTYEQYF
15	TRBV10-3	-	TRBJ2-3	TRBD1	TGTGCCACCATGAGACAGGGGGTAGGGACAGATACGCAGTATTTT	CATMRQGVGTDTQYF
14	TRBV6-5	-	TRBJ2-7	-	TGTGCCAGCAGTTCCCAAGGACAGAGATACGAGCAGTACTTC	CASSSQGQRYEQYF
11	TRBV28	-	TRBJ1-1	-	TGTGCCAGCAGCTTGGGAGCTGAAGCTTTCTTT	CASSLGAEAFF
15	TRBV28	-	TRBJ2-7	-	TGTGCCAGCAGTTTCCCGCCAGGGATATCCTACGAGCAGTACTTC	CASSFPPGISYEQYF
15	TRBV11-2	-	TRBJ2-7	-	TGTGCCAGCAGCTTAGACCCCGACAGCACCTACGAGCAGTACTTC	CASSLDPDSTYEQYF
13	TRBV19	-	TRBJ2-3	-	TGTGCCAGTAGGACTGCTGGGACAGATACGCAGTATTTT	CASRTAGTDTQYF
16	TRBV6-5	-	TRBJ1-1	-	TGTGCCAGCAGTTACTCGACCGGCAGGTCGAACACTGAAGCTTTCTTT	CASSYSTGRSNTEAFF
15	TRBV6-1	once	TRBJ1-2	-	TGTGCCAGCAGAACAGGCCTCTCTGTCGACTATGGCTACACCTTC	CASRTGLSVDYGYTF
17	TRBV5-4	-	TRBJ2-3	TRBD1	TGTGCCAGCAGCACACCTCTCGACAGGGAAGGGGCAGATACGCAGTATTTT	CASSTPLDREGADTQYF
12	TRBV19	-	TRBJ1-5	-	TGTGCCAGTAATAGGGGAAATCAGCCCCAGCATTTT	CASNRGNQPQHF
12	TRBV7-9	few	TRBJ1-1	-	TGTGCCAGCAGCCGTGCGGGGTCTGAAGCTTTCTTT	CASSRAGSEAFF
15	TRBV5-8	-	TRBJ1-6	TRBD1	TGTGCCAGCAGCAGGGACAGAAAACCTAATTCACCCCTCCACTTT	CASSRDRKPNSPLHF
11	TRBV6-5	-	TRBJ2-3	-	TGTGCCAGCAGTTACGGCGATACGCAGTATTTT	CASSYGDTQYF
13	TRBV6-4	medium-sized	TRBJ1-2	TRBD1	TGTGCCAGCAGCGAGGGACAGTCCTATGGCTACACCTTC	CASSEGQSYGYTF
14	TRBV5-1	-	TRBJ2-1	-	TGCGCCAGCAGCTTGGTCGGCTCCTACAATGAGCAGTTCTTC	CASSLVGSYNEQFF
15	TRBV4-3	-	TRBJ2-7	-	TGCGCCAGCAGCCCTAACGCCGTGCCTAACTACGAGCAGTACTTC	CASSPNAVPNYEQYF
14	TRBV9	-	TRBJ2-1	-	TGTGCCAGCAACGAGGGTCCTTCCTACAATGAGCAGTTCTTC	CASNEGPSYNEQFF
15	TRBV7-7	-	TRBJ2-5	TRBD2	TGTGCTAGCAGCTTCGGACTAGCCACGGGGGAGACCCAGTACTTC	CASSFGLATGETQYF
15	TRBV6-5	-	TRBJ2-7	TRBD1	TGTGCCAGCAGTTACTCCGGGACAGCTTCCTACGAGCAGTACTTC	CASSYSGTASYEQYF
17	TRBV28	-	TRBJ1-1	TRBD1	TGTGCCAGCAGTTTCTCGACAGGGGGAATTTGGAACACTGAAGCTTTCTTT	CASSFSTGGIWNTEAFF
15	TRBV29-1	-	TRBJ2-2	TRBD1	TGCAGCGTGGCGGGGGACAGGGTAAACACCGGGGAGCTGTTTTTT	CSVAGDRVNTGELFF
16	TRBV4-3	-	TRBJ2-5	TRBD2	TGCGCCAGCAGCCAAGCTAGCGGGGGGTATGGGGAGACCCAGTACTTC	CASSQASGGYGETQYF
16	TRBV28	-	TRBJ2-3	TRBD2	TGTGCCAGCAGTTTATTCCCAGCGGGGGGGGAGGATACGCAGTATTTT	CASSLFPAGGEDTQYF
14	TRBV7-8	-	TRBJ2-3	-	TGTGCCAGCAGCTTAAGGAGGGTGACAGATACGCAGTATTTT	CASSLRRVTDTQYF
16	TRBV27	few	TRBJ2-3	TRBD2	TGTGCCAGCAGCTTTCTAGCGGGGGGGCCTACAGATACGCAGTATTTT	CASSFLAGGPTDTQYF
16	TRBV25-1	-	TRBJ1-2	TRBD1	TGTGCCAGCAGTGATACTCTCGGGACAGGGGGCTATGGCTACACCTTC	CASSDTLGTGGYGYTF
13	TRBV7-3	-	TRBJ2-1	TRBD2	TGTGCCAGCAGCTTACTAGCGGGGGGGCCCCAGTTCTTC	CASSLLAGGPQFF